This T cell receptor (beta chain) is drawn from a study of cytomegalovirus exposure and HLA in healthy donors. The CDR3 is made up of 14 amino acids. The V and J ends lost 1 base and 2 bases respectively, with 6 bases between them. Germline CDR1 SEHNR, CDR2 FQNEAQ (reference sequence). This clone was seen a handful of times. No antigen is known for it. Broader study findings: The productive fraction for most TCR beta V segments was about 87% or about 30% in an earlier analysis.

The PCR made use of 60 Vbeta and 13 Jbeta primers. Profiling relied on immunoSEQ multiplex PCR, and the TCRdb table lists in-frame clones only, not all of them. The data hold approximately 170,000 clones, with 55% to 65% observed a single time. The chain employs TRBV7-9 and TRBJ1-5; possible D gene TRBD1, 5 bases. This clonotype was sampled from a middle-aged man in good health and CMV-seronegative. Source material: PBMCs. The CDR3 bases are TGTGCCAGCAGCTTAGGGGGGGGCAATCAGCCCCAGCATTTT. Protein: CASSLGGGNQPQHF. Using reference TRBV7-9 and TRBJ1-5 for the parts outside the CDR3, the full variable domain is DTGVSQNPRHKITKRGQNVTFRCDPISEHNRLYWYRQTLGQGPEFLTYFQNEAQLEKSRLLSDRFSAERPKGSFSTLEIQRTEQGDSAMYLCASSLGGGNQPQHFGDGTRLSIL.